Presented here are 32 T cell receptor beta chains from one specimen sequenced in a study of blood T cell repertoires in COVID-19. The method was immunoSEQ multiplex PCR; TCRdb's version includes in-frame clones alone and lacks a portion of them. Of about 270,000 clones listed, about 89% are singletons. Sequenced: peripheral blood. Source of these receptors: a man aged 35-49 years with active or convalescent COVID-19.

The V gene is TRBV20-1, the J gene TRBJ1-2; 7 bases line up with TRBD1. The CDR3 is 15 residues long. The germline CDR1 and CDR2 sequences are DFQATT and SNEGSKA (reference sequence). V trimming: 3 bases; J trimming: 7 bases; junction bases outside the gene matches: 14. CDR3 in amino acids: CSASGGTADRFGYTF. The CDR3, as DNA: TGCAGTGCTAGTGGGGGGACAGCGGATCGGTTTGGCTACACCTTC.

There are a few counts of this clone. V gene TRBV6-4 combines with J gene TRBJ2-2; no clear D. CDR3 length: 14 residues. V was clipped by 5 bases and J by 5 bases, with 12 bases between them. Looked up from germline, CDR1 is MRHNA and CDR2 is SNTAGT. CDR3 protein: CASSPAQETGELFF. The CDR3 nucleotides read TGTGCCAGCAGTCCAGCTCAGGAAACCGGGGAGCTGTTTTTT.

For this clone: Other DNA sequences within the sample encode an identical CDR3. The rearrangement links TRBV5-1 to TRBJ2-5; D is possibly TRBD2 (5 bases). V lost 7 bases and J lost 3, with 13 bases in between. Germline values: CDR1 SGHRS, CDR2 YFSETQ. The CDR3 has 13 residues. Here the CDR3 DNA reads TGCGCCAGCTCCAGAGAGGGAAAAGAGACCCAGTACTTC. Its protein product is CASSREGKETQYF.

The chain uses TRBV24-1 and TRBJ1-5, with D uncertain. Trimming shortened V by 5 bases and J by 1 base, and 5 bases separated the two germline ends. Germline V gene lookup returns CDR1 KGHDR and CDR2 SFDVKD. The length of the CDR3 is 13 residues. The CDR3 is CATSAQSNQPQHF. The CDR3 nucleotides read TGTGCCACCAGTGCTCAGAGCAATCAGCCCCAGCATTTT.

J is TRBJ1-1 and V is TRBV19, with D possibly matching TRBD1 (6 bases). The CDR3 runs 14 residues. Trimming cost V 2 bases and J 3 bases, with 10 bases left between them. Looked up from germline, CDR1 is LNHDA and CDR2 is SQIVND (reference sequence). The CDR3 coding sequence is TGTGCCAGTAGTATATCCCACAGGGACACTGAAGCTTTCTTT. Encoded protein: CASSISHRDTEAFF.

This chain links TRBV6-5 with TRBJ1-5; unclear D gene. This CDR3 spans 13 amino acids. In germline, CDR1 is MNHEY, CDR2 SVGAGI. Trimming removed 7 bases at V and 6 bases at J, with 13 bases between. CDR3 coding DNA: TGTGCCAGCATGGAGGGCTTGGGTCAGCCCCAGCATTTT. Its protein is CASMEGLGQPQHF.

The CDR3 DNA reads TGTGCCAGCAGCCAAGAAACGACTAGCGGGGGCGGAGATACGCAGTATTTT. Translating gives CASSQETTSGGGDTQYF. The chain links TRBV3-1 (or the pseudogene TRBV3-2) to TRBJ2-3; TRBD2 aligns across 12 bases. Germline assignment: CDR1 LGHDT and CDR2 YNNKEL (reference sequence). The CDR3 has 17 amino acids. Trimming at V came to 0 bases and at J to 5 bases, leaving 6 bases not matched to a gene.

The chain employs TRBV20-1 and TRBJ2-3; D is ambiguous. V was shortened by 6 bases and J by 4 bases, with 8 bases between the two germline ends. Germline lookup yields CDR1 DFQATT and CDR2 SNEGSKA (reference sequence). There are 11 residues in the CDR3. CDR3 residues: CSAIGADTQYF. The CDR3 nucleotides are TGCAGTGCCATAGGAGCAGATACGCAGTATTTT.

The chain employs TRBV19 and TRBJ1-6; 7 nucleotides agree with TRBD1. The CDR3 is made up of 13 amino acids. The germline V gene has CDR1 LNHDA and CDR2 SQIVND (reference sequence). The J segment lost 7 bases and the V segment lost 8 bases, leaving 5 bases of the junction unmatched. The CDR3 here is CASSGTANSPLHF. CDR3 DNA: TGTGCCAGTTCCGGGACAGCAAATTCACCCCTCCACTTT.

This clone was seen at least ten times. V gene TRBV2 combines with J gene TRBJ1-6, with D possibly TRBD1 on 6 matching bases. V lost 6 bases to trimming and J lost 10 bases, with 16 bases between them. The V gene's germline CDR1 is SNHLY and CDR2 FYNNEI. CDR3 length: 14 amino acids. The CDR3 sequence is CASSRGPRESPLHF. CDR3 coding DNA: TGTGCCAGCAGCAGGGGCCCTCGGGAATCACCCCTCCACTTT.

The chain recombines TRBV6-5 with TRBJ2-7; possibly TRBD1 for D (6 bases). V was cut by 0 bases and J by 7 bases, with 16 bases left in between. Germline CDR1 and CDR2: MNHEY and SVGAGI. There are 15 residues in the CDR3. CDR3 protein: CASSYSASRGVEQYF. In nucleotides, the CDR3 is TGTGCCAGCAGTTACTCGGCTAGCAGGGGTGTAGAGCAGTACTTC.

Comments on this clone: Other DNA sequences in the same sample also yield this CDR3. The chain combines TRBV5-6 with TRBJ1-2; tentatively, D is TRBD1 (5 bases). This CDR3 has 13 amino acids. In germline, CDR1 is SGHDT, CDR2 YYEEEE. V was clipped by 0 bases and J by 6 bases, with 9 bases between them. CDR3 sequence (DNA): TGTGCCAGCAGCTTGGGTCAGGGTGATGGCTACACCTTC. It yields the protein CASSLGQGDGYTF.

The chain has TRBV28 and TRBJ2-1, with 8 bases matching TRBD1. V lost 0 bases, J lost 8 bases, and 6 bases stayed unmatched. Germline loops: CDR1 MDHEN, CDR2 SYDVKM. This CDR3 has 15 amino acids. Here the CDR3 DNA reads TGTGCCAGCAGTTTATGGCAGGGGGCGGTTGATGAGCAGTTCTTC. Residues: CASSLWQGAVDEQFF.

In its sample, this clone was seen once. The J gene is TRBJ2-7, the V gene TRBV30; D is possibly TRBD2 (7 bases). Germline CDR1 GTSNPN, CDR2 SVGIG (reference sequence). The CDR3 has 12 residues. Trimming left V 5 bases short and J 4 bases short, with 12 bases between. The CDR3: CAWGRGSYEQYF. The CDR3 DNA reads as TGTGCCTGGGGGAGGGGGTCGTACGAGCAGTACTTC.

The chain carries TRBV7-3 and TRBJ2-1; 9 nucleotides agree with TRBD1. The CDR3 covers 15 residues. Germline lookup yields CDR1 SGHTA and CDR2 FQGTGA. V was clipped by 1 base and J by 8 bases; unmatched bases: 6. The CDR3 protein is CASSLKGQGGHEQFF. In DNA, the CDR3 is TGTGCCAGCAGCTTAAAGGGACAGGGTGGTCATGAGCAGTTCTTC.

This clone was detected once. This chain joins TRBV5-4 and TRBJ2-4; D uncertain. Germline CDR1 SGHNT, CDR2 YYREEE (reference sequence). The CDR3 loop spans 13 amino acids. Trimming took 6 bases from V and 5 from J, leaving 12 bases between them. The DNA of the CDR3 is TGTGCCAGCAAGCCCCGACACGAAAACATTCAGTACTTC. Translating it yields CASKPRHENIQYF.

V is TRBV6-5 and J is TRBJ2-1; 8 bases fit TRBD1. V dropped 6 bases and J dropped 4; count of bases not matched to a gene: 8. The CDR3 is made up of 15 amino acids. Germline V lookup: CDR1 MNHEY, CDR2 SVGAGI. This chain's CDR3 is CASSQTGVRYNEQFF. Written as DNA, the CDR3 is TGTGCCAGCAGCCAGACAGGGGTCCGGTACAATGAGCAGTTCTTC.

J is TRBJ2-7 and V is TRBV2; D may be TRBD1 (5 bases). The germline V gene encodes CDR1 SNHLY and CDR2 FYNNEI. This CDR3 spans 12 amino acids. The germline V and J ends were trimmed by 6 bases and 3 bases, with 9 bases remaining between them. The CDR3 reads CASRVDNYEQYF. The CDR3 region has the DNA TGTGCCAGCAGAGTGGACAACTACGAGCAGTACTTC.

The chain combines TRBV2 with TRBJ2-7; TRBD1 agrees at 8 bases. The CDR3 loop spans 15 amino acids. Germline values: CDR1 SNHLY, CDR2 FYNNEI. Losses at the gene ends were 7 bases for V and 3 bases for J; bases not matched to a gene: 11. CDR3 sequence: CASTTGTGLFYEQYF. DNA for the CDR3: TGTGCCAGCACCACTGGGACAGGCCTCTTCTACGAGCAGTACTTC.

This clone was observed a single time. The V and J genes are TRBV28 and TRBJ1-1, with no clear D. The V end lost 3 bases, the J end lost 0 bases, and 8 bases lay between the germline ends. This CDR3 is 14 amino acids long. Germline V gene sequence: CDR1 MDHEN, CDR2 SYDVKM. CDR3 in DNA: TGTGCCAGCAGTTTTCCGGGATTGAACACTGAAGCTTTCTTT. This codes for CASSFPGLNTEAFF. Full variable domain (outside the CDR3, taken from reference TRBV28 and TRBJ1-1): DVKVTQSSRYLVKRTGEKVFLECVQDMDHENMFWYRQDPGLGLRLIYFSYDVKMKEKGDIPEGYSVSREKKERFSLILESASTNQTSMYLCASSFPGLNTEAFFGQGTRLTVV.

The chain combines TRBV20-1 with TRBJ2-1; 7 bases are a match to TRBD2. The V gene's germline CDR1 is DFQATT and CDR2 SNEGSKA (reference sequence). V shed 5 bases and J 10 bases; nucleotides not matched to a gene: 5. The CDR3 extends over 11 amino acids. DNA for the CDR3: TGCAGTGCTCCGCGGGAGAACGAGCAGTTCTTC. Residues: CSAPRENEQFF.

V gene TRBV3-1 (or the pseudogene TRBV3-2) combines with J gene TRBJ2-7; 7 positions agree with TRBD2. Germline V gene lookup returns CDR1 LGHDT and CDR2 YNNKEL (reference sequence). The CDR3 runs to 12 residues. With V trimmed by 10 bases and J by 8 bases, 11 bases remained unmatched. Here the CDR3 DNA reads TGTGCCACTCGGGGGGACGCAGCCAAGCAGTACTTC. It codes for CATRGDAAKQYF.

The CDR3 DNA is TGTGCCAGCAGCACCCGAGGCGGGGACGGCTACACCTTC. Residues: CASSTRGGDGYTF. The chain combines TRBV11-2 with TRBJ1-2; D perhaps matches TRBD1 (5 bases). This CDR3 is built from 13 residues. Germline assignment: CDR1 SGHAT and CDR2 FQNNGV. V gave up 5 bases and J gave up 8 bases, with 15 bases separating them.

V gene TRBV6-5 combines with J gene TRBJ2-7; D unclear. Germline values: CDR1 MNHEY, CDR2 SVGAGI. V was clipped by 0 bases and J by 2 bases, with 5 bases between them. The CDR3 is 13 amino acids. The DNA for the CDR3 is TGTGCCAGCAGTTACTCGCACACCTACGAGCAGTACTTC. Translating it yields CASSYSHTYEQYF.

The V gene is TRBV14, the J gene TRBJ1-2; D is unclear. This CDR3 has 13 amino acids. V lost 4 bases to trimming and J lost 8 bases, with 14 bases between them. Germline CDR1 is SGHDN and CDR2 is FVKESK. The CDR3 loop is CASSRRPGEGYTF. The DNA for the CDR3 is TGTGCCAGCAGCCGAAGACCCGGAGAGGGCTACACCTTC.

The chain recombines TRBV5-1 with TRBJ2-3, with D tentatively TRBD2 (5 bases). Germline CDR1 is SGHRS and CDR2 is YFSETQ. The CDR3 totals 14 residues. Trimming took 5 bases from V and 0 from J, leaving 10 bases between them. The CDR3 is CASRARTSTDTQYF. The DNA for the CDR3 is TGCGCCAGCAGGGCGCGGACTAGCACAGATACGCAGTATTTT.

The rearrangement uses TRBV3-1 (or the pseudogene TRBV3-2) and TRBJ2-1; TRBD2 agrees at 8 bases. V was pared by 8 bases and J by 2 bases, with 5 bases of the junction left unmatched. This CDR3 comprises 14 residues. CDR1 is LGHDT, CDR2 YNNKEL, per germline (reference sequence). CDR3 residues: CASGSGDTYNEQFF. DNA of the CDR3: TGTGCCAGCGGTAGCGGGGATACCTACAATGAGCAGTTCTTC.

The rearrangement links TRBV7-2 to TRBJ2-5; 8 nucleotides align to TRBD2. This CDR3 region has 14 residues. After removal of 6 bases from V and 1 base from J, the junction contained 4 bases not matched to a gene. Per the germline V gene, CDR1 is SGHTA and CDR2 is FQGNSA. The CDR3 spells CASRPTSGQETQYF. CDR3 DNA sequence: TGTGCCAGCAGACCCACTAGCGGCCAAGAGACCCAGTACTTC.

The chain carries TRBV6-5 and TRBJ2-1; 11 bases line up with TRBD1. Per germline, CDR1 MNHEY and CDR2 SVGAGI. The CDR3 is 14 amino acids. V lost 4 bases, J lost 7 bases, and 3 bases stayed unmatched. In DNA form, the CDR3 reads TGTGCCAGCAGTTGGGGGACAGGGGGGAATGAGCAGTTCTTC. Translated: CASSWGTGGNEQFF.

The chain carries TRBV4-1 and TRBJ1-1, with D uncertain. With 3 bases removed from V and 6 bases from J, the gap between germline ends came to 11 bases. Germline assignment: CDR1 MGHRA and CDR2 YSYEKL. The CDR3 is 13 residues long. As DNA, the CDR3 is TGCGCCAGCAGCCACACACCTTATTCTGAAGCTTTCTTT. This encodes CASSHTPYSEAFF.

The chain combines TRBV4-1 with TRBJ2-4; a weak D match, TRBD1 (5 bases). Trimming cost V 1 base and J 0 bases, with 10 bases left between them. The CDR3 runs 16 residues. Looked up from germline, CDR1 is MGHRA and CDR2 is YSYEKL. CDR3 loop: CASSQGGSLAKNIQYF. The DNA of the CDR3 is TGCGCCAGCAGCCAAGGGGGCAGCCTAGCCAAAAACATTCAGTACTTC.

V is TRBV5-1 and J is TRBJ2-3; TRBD2 is a possible D gene (5 bases). Trimming left V 0 bases short and J 2 bases short, with 13 bases between. Looked up from germline, CDR1 is SGHRS and CDR2 is YFSETQ. CDR3 length: 16 residues. As DNA, the CDR3 is TGCGCCAGCAGCTTGGCCGGGATCCCCCTCACAGATACGCAGTATTTT. Protein sequence: CASSLAGIPLTDTQYF.